The 13 T cell receptor beta chains given below trace back to one sample, sequenced in a study of blood T cell repertoires in COVID-19 (dated by TCRdb to 2020 to 2022). The library was prepared using the immunoSEQ multiplex PCR assay. TCRdb re-hosts the immuneACCESS table, in-frame sequences only. Its copies lack some clones; in the studies checked, an unresolved V gene accounts for under half of them, and the cause for the rest is not known. Within this sample are about 70,000 clones, with over 65% of them counted one time only. Clones ranked in the top ten supply about 40% of the sample. The specimen was peripheral blood. The origin of the receptors is a woman aged 70-85 years with acute or convalescent COVID-19.

The chain links TRBV19 to TRBJ1-1; D possibly corresponds to TRBD1 (5 bases). CDR3 length equals 11 residues. CDR1 LNHDA and CDR2 SQIVND come from the germline V gene (reference sequence). The V gene lost 6 bases and the J gene lost 12 bases, with 14 bases spanning the gap. The CDR3 region has the DNA TGTGCCAGTAGCCGGGGGGAAGGAACTTTCTTT. This codes for CASSRGEGTFF.

The V call is TRBV10-1, the J call TRBJ2-1; 10 bases map to TRBD2. This CDR3 has 14 amino acids. CDR1 WNHNN and CDR2 SYGVQD come from the germline V gene (reference sequence). The V and J ends lost 9 bases and 6 bases, in that order; junction bases with no gene match: 8. The CDR3 loop is CASSPSGRSNEQFF. DNA of the CDR3: TGCGCCAGTTCCCCTAGCGGGAGAAGCAATGAGCAGTTCTTC.

This chain uses TRBV30 with TRBJ1-6; no definite D call. This CDR3 region has 12 residues. V was trimmed by 3 bases and J by 12 bases, leaving 12 bases between them. Germline V gene lookup returns CDR1 GTSNPN and CDR2 SVGIG (reference sequence). CDR3 nucleotides: TGTGCCTGGAGCGCGTTTAATGAACCCCTCCACTTT. Translation: CAWSAFNEPLHF.

The chain's CDR3 is CASSMGGLGQETQYF. The CDR3 DNA sequence: TGTGCCAGTAGTATGGGTGGACTAGGCCAAGAGACCCAGTACTTC. The rearrangement joins TRBV19 to TRBJ2-5, with 7 nucleotides matching TRBD2. The V segment lost 3 bases and the J segment 1 base; nucleotides outside the gene matches: 5. Per the germline V gene, CDR1 is LNHDA and CDR2 is SQIVND (reference sequence). The CDR3 sequence is 15 residues long.

The CDR3 sequence: CAWRKGQVNEKLFF. The DNA for the CDR3 is TGTGCCTGGAGAAAGGGACAGGTGAATGAAAAACTGTTTTTT. J is TRBJ1-4 and V is TRBV30; TRBD1 aligns across 8 bases. The CDR3 length is 14 residues. V was pared by 3 bases and J by 5 bases, with 5 bases of the junction left unmatched. Germline V gene lookup returns CDR1 GTSNPN and CDR2 SVGIG (reference sequence). Full variable domain (remainder filled in from reference TRBV30 and TRBJ1-4): SQTIHQWPATLVQPVGSPLSLECTVEGTSNPNLYWYRQAAGRGLQLLFYSVGIGQISSEVPQNLSASRPQDRQFILSSKKLLLSDSGFYLCAWRKGQVNEKLFFGSGTQLSVL.

This chain uses TRBV2 with TRBJ2-7, with 12 bases aligning to TRBD2. The J segment lost 2 bases and the V segment lost 6 bases, leaving 5 bases of the junction unmatched. Germline V gives CDR1 SNHLY, CDR2 FYNNEI. The CDR3 consists of 15 residues. This chain's CDR3 is CASRPTSGGTYEQYF. CDR3 coding DNA: TGTGCCAGCAGACCCACTAGCGGGGGGACCTACGAGCAGTACTTC.

This chain links TRBV10-2 with TRBJ1-1; TRBD1 agrees at 7 bases. CDR3 size: 14 residues. From germline, CDR1 is WSHSY and CDR2 SAAADI. Trimming removed 5 bases from V and 4 bases from J; junction bases left unmatched: 7. CDR3 residues: CASSFDRAGTEAFF. CDR3 bases: TGCGCCAGCAGTTTTGACAGGGCGGGCACTGAAGCTTTCTTT.

The genes are TRBV12-3 or TRBV12-4 and TRBJ2-2; D not resolved. Trimming shortened V by 2 bases and J by 6 bases, and 7 bases separated the two germline ends. The length of the CDR3 is 13 residues. Here the CDR3 DNA reads TGTGCCAGCAGTTTAAAGAGATCCGGGGAGCTGTTTTTT. This gives the protein CASSLKRSGELFF.

This chain joins TRBV4-2 and TRBJ1-1, with TRBD1 matching over 10 bases. The ends lost 4 bases at V and 7 bases at J; junction bases unmatched: 6. The CDR3 has 14 residues. Per germline, CDR1 LGHNA and CDR2 YNFKEQ. CDR3 bases: TGTGCCAGCAGCCGGGACAGGGGTGAGGATGAAGCTTTCTTT. This translates into CASSRDRGEDEAFF.

The rearrangement joins TRBV13 to TRBJ2-1, with TRBD2 matching 11 bases. Per the germline V gene, CDR1 is PRHDT and CDR2 is FYEKMQ (reference sequence). V shed 3 bases and J 3 bases; nucleotides not matched to a gene: 1. The CDR3 totals 15 residues. The CDR3 region has the DNA TGTGCCAGCAGCTTCGGGACTAGCGGCTACAATGAGCAGTTCTTC. Its protein product is CASSFGTSGYNEQFF.

This clone has just one count. This rearrangement joins TRBV19 to TRBJ1-1; D remains unclear. Trimming shortened V by 3 bases and J by 5 bases, and 4 bases separated the two germline ends. The germline CDR1 and CDR2 sequences are LNHDA and SQIVND (reference sequence). This CDR3 comprises 11 residues. The CDR3 coding sequence is TGTGCCAGTAGTATTTATACTGAAGCTTTCTTT. The encoded protein is CASSIYTEAFF.

The chain recombines TRBV5-1 with TRBJ2-1, with no clear D. CDR3 size: 13 residues. Germline CDR1 SGHRS, CDR2 YFSETQ. V shed 2 bases and J shed 8 bases, with 11 bases lying between them. The CDR3 spells CASSLNRRDEQFF. The CDR3 bases are TGCGCCAGCAGCTTAAACCGCCGGGATGAGCAGTTCTTC.

About this clone itself: This same CDR3 is encoded by further DNA sequences in the sample. V and J are TRBV12-3 or TRBV12-4 and TRBJ1-2; 7 bases align to TRBD1. The CDR3 covers 13 residues. Unmatched junction bases numbered 0, after V lost 3 bases and J lost 2 bases. CDR3 sequence (DNA): TGTGCCAGCAGTTTGACAGGGAACTATGGCTACACCTTC. This translates into CASSLTGNYGYTF.